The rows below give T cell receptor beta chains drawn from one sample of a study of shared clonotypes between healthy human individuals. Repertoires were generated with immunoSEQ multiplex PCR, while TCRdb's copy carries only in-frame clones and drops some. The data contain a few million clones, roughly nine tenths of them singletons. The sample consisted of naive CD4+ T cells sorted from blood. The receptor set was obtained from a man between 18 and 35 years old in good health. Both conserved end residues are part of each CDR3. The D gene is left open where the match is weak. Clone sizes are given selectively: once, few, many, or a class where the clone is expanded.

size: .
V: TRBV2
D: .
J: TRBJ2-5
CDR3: CASSEAAVGTQYF
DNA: TGTGCCAGCAGTGAAGCGGCGGTGGGGACCCAGTACTTC

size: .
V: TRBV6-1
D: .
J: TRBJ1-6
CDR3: CASSEAQDRGFSPLHF
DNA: TGTGCCAGCAGTGAAGCGCAGGACAGAGGATTTTCGCCCCTCCACTTT

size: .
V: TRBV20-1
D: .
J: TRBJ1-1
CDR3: CSARYNTEAFF
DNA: TGCAGTGCTAGGTACAACACTGAAGCTTTCTTT

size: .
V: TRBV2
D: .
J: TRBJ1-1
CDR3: CASSEQGSSTEAFF
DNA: TGTGCCAGCAGTGAGCAGGGATCTTCTACTGAAGCTTTCTTT

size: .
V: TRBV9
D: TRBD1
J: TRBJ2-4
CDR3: CASSPRQGADIQYF
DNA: TGTGCCAGCAGCCCGCGACAGGGGGCAGACATTCAGTACTTC

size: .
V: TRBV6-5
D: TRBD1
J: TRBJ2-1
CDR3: CASSRGTGDNEQFF
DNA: TGTGCCAGCAGTCGCGGGACAGGGGACAATGAGCAGTTCTTC

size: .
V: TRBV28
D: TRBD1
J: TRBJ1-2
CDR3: CAVPRQGGYGYTF
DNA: TGTGCCGTTCCCCGACAGGGTGGCTATGGCTACACCTTC

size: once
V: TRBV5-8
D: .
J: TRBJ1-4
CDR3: CASSKIYGSHYNEKLFF
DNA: TGTGCCAGCAGCAAAATTTACGGGAGCCATTACAATGAAAAACTGTTTTTT

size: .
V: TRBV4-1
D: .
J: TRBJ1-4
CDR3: CASSPFNEKLFF
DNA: TGCGCCAGCAGCCCGTTCAATGAAAAACTGTTTTTT

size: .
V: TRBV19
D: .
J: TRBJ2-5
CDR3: CASSIRGERTQYF
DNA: TGTGCCAGTAGTATAAGGGGGGAACGGACCCAGTACTTC

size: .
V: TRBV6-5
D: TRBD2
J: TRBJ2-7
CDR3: CASSYSTSGFYEQYF
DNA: TGTGCCAGCAGTTACTCGACTAGCGGGTTCTACGAGCAGTACTTC

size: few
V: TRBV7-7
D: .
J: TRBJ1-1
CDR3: CASSLERNTEAFF
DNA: TGTGCTAGCAGCTTGGAACGGAACACTGAAGCTTTCTTT

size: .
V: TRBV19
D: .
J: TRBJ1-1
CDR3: CASSRGTEAFF
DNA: TGTGCCAGTTCGAGGGGGACTGAAGCTTTCTTT

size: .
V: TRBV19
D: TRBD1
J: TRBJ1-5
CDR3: CASSTRTGNQPQHF
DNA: TGTGCCAGTAGTACCAGGACAGGGAATCAGCCCCAGCATTTT

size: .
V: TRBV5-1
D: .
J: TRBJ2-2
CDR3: CASSREGHPSNTGELFF
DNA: TGCGCCAGCAGTCGTGAGGGACACCCCTCGAACACCGGGGAGCTGTTTTTT

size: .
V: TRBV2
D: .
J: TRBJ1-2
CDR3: CASSERRQGSSYGYTF
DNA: TGTGCCAGCAGTGAACGGCGGCAGGGCTCGAGCTATGGCTACACCTTC

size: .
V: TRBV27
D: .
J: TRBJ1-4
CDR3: CATSDGGATNEKLFF
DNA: TGTGCCACTTCGGACGGTGGTGCAACTAATGAAAAACTGTTTTTT

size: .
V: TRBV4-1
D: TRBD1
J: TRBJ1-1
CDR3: CASSQRGAGGPEAFF
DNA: TGCGCCAGCAGCCAGAGGGGGGCAGGGGGCCCTGAAGCTTTCTTT

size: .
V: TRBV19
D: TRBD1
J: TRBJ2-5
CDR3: CASTRGRDSPQETQYF
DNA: TGTGCCAGTACCAGGGGGCGGGACAGTCCCCAAGAGACCCAGTACTTC

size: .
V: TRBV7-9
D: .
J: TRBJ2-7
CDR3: CASSLKGTETYEQYF
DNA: TGTGCCAGCAGCTTAAAGGGAACAGAGACTTACGAGCAGTACTTC

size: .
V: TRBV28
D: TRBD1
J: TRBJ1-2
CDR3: CASSPTPTGGNYGYTF
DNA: TGTGCCAGCAGTCCGACCCCGACAGGGGGCAACTATGGCTACACCTTC

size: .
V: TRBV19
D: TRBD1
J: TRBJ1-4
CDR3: CASSFRQGLDEKLFF
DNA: TGTGCCAGTAGTTTCAGACAGGGTTTGGATGAAAAACTGTTTTTT

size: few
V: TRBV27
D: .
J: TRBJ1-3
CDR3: CASSSGGNTIYF
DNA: TGTGCCAGCAGTTCTGGGGGAAACACCATATATTTT

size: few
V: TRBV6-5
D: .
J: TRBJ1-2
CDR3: CASSYPDSLDYTF
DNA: TGTGCCAGCAGTTATCCGGACAGCCTCGACTACACCTTC

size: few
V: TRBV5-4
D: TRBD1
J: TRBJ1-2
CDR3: CASSPPGQNYGYTF
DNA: TGTGCCAGCAGCCCCCCGGGACAGAACTATGGCTACACCTTC

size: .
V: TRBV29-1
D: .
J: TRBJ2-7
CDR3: CSFLGVSYEQYF
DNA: TGCAGCTTCCTTGGGGTCTCCTACGAGCAGTACTTC

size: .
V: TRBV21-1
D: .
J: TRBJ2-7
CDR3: CASSMQGFSSYEQYF
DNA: TGTGCCAGCAGCATGCAGGGTTTTAGCTCCTACGAGCAGTACTTC

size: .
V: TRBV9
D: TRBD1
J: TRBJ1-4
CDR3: CASSVPGQGGEKLFF
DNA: TGTGCCAGCAGCGTTCCGGGACAGGGCGGCGAAAAACTGTTTTTT

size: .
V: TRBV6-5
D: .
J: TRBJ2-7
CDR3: CATYRPPYEQYF
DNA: TGTGCCACATACAGGCCTCCCTACGAGCAGTACTTC

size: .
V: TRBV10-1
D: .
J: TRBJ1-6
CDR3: CASSLPKDNNSPLHF
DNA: TGCGCCAGCAGTCTCCCTAAGGACAATAATTCACCCCTCCACTTT

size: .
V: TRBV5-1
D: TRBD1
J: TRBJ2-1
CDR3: CASSFSGGGDEQFF
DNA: TGCGCCAGCAGTTTTTCAGGGGGCGGCGATGAGCAGTTCTTC

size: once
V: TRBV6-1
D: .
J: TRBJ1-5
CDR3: CASIRSGANQPQHF
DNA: TGTGCCAGCATTAGGTCTGGGGCCAATCAGCCCCAGCATTTT

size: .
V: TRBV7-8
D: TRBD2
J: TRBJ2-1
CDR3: CASTIIIAGSSYNEQFF
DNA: TGTGCCAGCACCATAATAATAGCGGGCAGCTCCTACAATGAGCAGTTCTTC

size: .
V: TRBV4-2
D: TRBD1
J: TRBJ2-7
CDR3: CASSQDGRDRGYEQYF
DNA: TGTGCCAGCAGCCAAGATGGGAGGGACAGGGGCTACGAGCAGTACTTC

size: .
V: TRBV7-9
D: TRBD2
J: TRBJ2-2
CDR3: CASSPWTSGRTGELFF
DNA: TGTGCCAGCAGCCCTTGGACTAGCGGGAGGACCGGGGAGCTGTTTTTT

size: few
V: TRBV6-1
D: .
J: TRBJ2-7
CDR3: CASSVYEQYF
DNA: TGTGCCAGCAGTGTCTACGAGCAGTACTTC

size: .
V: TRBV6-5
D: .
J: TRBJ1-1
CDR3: CASSYHQGTMNTEAFF
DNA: TGTGCCAGCAGTTACCACCAGGGTACTATGAACACTGAAGCTTTCTTT

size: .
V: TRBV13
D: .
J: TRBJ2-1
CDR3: CASSPPGAAHNEQFF
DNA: TGTGCCAGCAGCCCCCCAGGGGCAGCGCACAATGAGCAGTTCTTC

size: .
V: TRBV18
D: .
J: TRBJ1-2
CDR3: CASSRSGEGYTF
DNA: TGTGCCAGCTCCAGGTCCGGGGAAGGCTACACCTTC

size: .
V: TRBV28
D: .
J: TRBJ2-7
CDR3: CASTPQGSYEQYF
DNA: TGTGCCAGCACCCCCCAGGGGAGCTACGAGCAGTACTTC

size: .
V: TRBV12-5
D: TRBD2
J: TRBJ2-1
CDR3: CASGLGTSGSREQFF
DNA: TGTGCTAGTGGTTTAGGGACTAGCGGGAGTCGTGAGCAGTTCTTC

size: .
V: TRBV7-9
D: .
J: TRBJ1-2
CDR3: CASSLSGAFYGYTF
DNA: TGTGCCAGCAGCTTATCAGGGGCCTTCTATGGCTACACCTTC

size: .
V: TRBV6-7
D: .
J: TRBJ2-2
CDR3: CASSYPECLNTGELFF
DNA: TGTGCCAGCAGTTACCCCGAGTGCCTGAACACCGGGGAGCTGTTTTTT

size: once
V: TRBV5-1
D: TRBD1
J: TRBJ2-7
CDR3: CASSSTGTGFSYEQYF
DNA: TGCGCCAGCAGCTCGACCGGGACAGGGTTCTCCTACGAGCAGTACTTC

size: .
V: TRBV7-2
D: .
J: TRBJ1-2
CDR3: CASSPRRVDGYAF
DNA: TGTGCCAGCAGCCCTCGCAGGGTTGATGGCTACGCCTTC

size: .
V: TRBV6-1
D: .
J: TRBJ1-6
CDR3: CASSEGSFSWSPESPLHF
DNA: TGTGCCAGCAGTGAAGGGTCCTTTTCGTGGAGCCCTGAATCACCCCTCCACTTT

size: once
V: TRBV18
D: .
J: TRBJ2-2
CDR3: CASSPPGLTNTGELFF
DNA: TGTGCCAGCTCACCACCCGGACTTACGAACACCGGGGAGCTGTTTTTT

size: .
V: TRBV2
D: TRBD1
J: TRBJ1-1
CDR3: CASSDTGGSSGAFF
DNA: TGTGCCAGCAGCGATACAGGGGGCTCCAGCGGAGCTTTCTTT